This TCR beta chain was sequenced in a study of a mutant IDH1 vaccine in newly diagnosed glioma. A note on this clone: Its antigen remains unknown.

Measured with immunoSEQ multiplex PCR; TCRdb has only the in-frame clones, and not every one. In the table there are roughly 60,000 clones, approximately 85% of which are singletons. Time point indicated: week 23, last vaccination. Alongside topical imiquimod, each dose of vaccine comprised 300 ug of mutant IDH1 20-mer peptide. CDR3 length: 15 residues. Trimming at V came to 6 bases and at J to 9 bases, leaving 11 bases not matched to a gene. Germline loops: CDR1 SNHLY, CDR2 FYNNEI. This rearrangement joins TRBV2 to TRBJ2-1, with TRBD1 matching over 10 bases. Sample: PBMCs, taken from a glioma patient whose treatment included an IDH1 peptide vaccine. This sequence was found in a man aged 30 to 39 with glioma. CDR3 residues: CASRRQGAPGGEQFF. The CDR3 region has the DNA TGTGCCAGCAGGAGACAGGGGGCGCCGGGTGGTGAGCAGTTCTTC. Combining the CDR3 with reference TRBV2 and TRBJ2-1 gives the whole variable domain EPEVTQTPSHQVTQMGQEVILRCVPISNHLYFYWYRQILGQKVEFLVSFYNNEISEKSEIFDDQFSVERPDGSNFTLKIRSTKLEDSAMYFCASRRQGAPGGEQFFGPGTRLTVL.